This TCR beta chain was recovered during a study of blood T cells in healthy people across ages. The V gene's germline CDR1 is LGHNA and CDR2 YNFKEQ. The CDR3 covers 12 residues. The V and J ends lost 0 bases and 15 bases, in that order; junction bases with no gene match: 5. There are a few counts of this clonotype. Collection of roughly 9.8 milliliters of peripheral blood was performed for each donor. Sample-barcoded 5' priming and a J-beta primer mix drove a second PCR of 7 to 11 cycles. One entry per CDR3 protein results from TCRdb running MiXCR on the 5' RACE reads. The sample lists under 1,000,000 distinct CDR3 sequences, about half occurring once.

Source material: blood. The chain has TRBV4-2 and TRBJ2-1, with TRBD2 matching over 7 bases. The sequence was obtained from a man older than 75 in good health. Here the CDR3 DNA reads TGTGCCAGCAGCCAAGATTTGACTAGCCCGTTCTTC. Protein: CASSQDLTSPFF.